This TCR beta chain was captured in a study of shared clonotypes between healthy human individuals. Study-wide results and limits: Larger richness was generally estimated for naive than memory subsets.

The authors distributed each subset's genomic DNA evenly over several immunoSEQ plates. Approximately 200 ng DNA, approximately 31,000 T cell genomes, went into each sorted-subset replicate PCR. Assay: immunoSEQ multiplex PCR; the TCRdb copy retains only in-frame clones and omits some. The data hold 1.4 million to 1.5 million clones, with about 96% observed a single time. The authors divided CD4+ cells into CD45RA+ naive and CD45RA-negative memory subsets. In this sample, this clone turned up once. Its antigen is not identified. The CDR3 spans 16 residues. Germline assignment: CDR1 SNHLY and CDR2 FYNNEI. V was pared by 4 bases and J by 7 bases, with 19 bases between.

This receptor was obtained from a man in his thirties or forties in good health. The chain recombines TRBV2 with TRBJ1-4, with D tentatively TRBD1 (5 bases). Material for sequencing was naive CD4+ T cells sorted from blood. Subset indicated: CD45RA+ positively selected. CDR3 nucleotide sequence: TGTGCCAGCAGTGTTTTGGTGGGACGTCAGCCTGAAAAACTGTTTTTT. Amino acids: CASSVLVGRQPEKLFF.